This T cell receptor beta chain appears in the sequencing data of a study of Graves' ophthalmopathy and Graves' hyperthyroidism. On the study more broadly: At initial diagnosis, peripheral blood was obtained, and this preceded any treatment.

Germline assignment: CDR1 MNHNS and CDR2 SASEGT. The CDR3 consists of 15 residues. V dropped 2 bases and J dropped 2 bases, with 10 bases sitting between them. This clonotype appeared many times. Transcripts of RNA were the source for amplifying TCR beta CDR3 regions. Second-round multiplex PCR followed a first-round RT-PCR using HTBI primers. TCRdb recomputed calls from the multiplex PCR reads with MiXCR, one row per CDR3 protein. The table has about 380,000 distinct CDR3 sequences, approximately 15% seen once. Other autoimmune diseases, uncontrolled infections, pregnancy or lactation excluded patients from enrollment.

The TCR comes from a woman in her late teens or twenties with stable Graves' hyperthyroidism. The chain joins TRBV6-1 to TRBJ1-5; D call uncertain. Sequenced material: peripheral blood. The CDR3 DNA follows: TGTGCCAGCAGTGAACAGTGGGGTGGCAATCAGCCCCAGCATTTT. This sequence encodes CASSEQWGGNQPQHF.